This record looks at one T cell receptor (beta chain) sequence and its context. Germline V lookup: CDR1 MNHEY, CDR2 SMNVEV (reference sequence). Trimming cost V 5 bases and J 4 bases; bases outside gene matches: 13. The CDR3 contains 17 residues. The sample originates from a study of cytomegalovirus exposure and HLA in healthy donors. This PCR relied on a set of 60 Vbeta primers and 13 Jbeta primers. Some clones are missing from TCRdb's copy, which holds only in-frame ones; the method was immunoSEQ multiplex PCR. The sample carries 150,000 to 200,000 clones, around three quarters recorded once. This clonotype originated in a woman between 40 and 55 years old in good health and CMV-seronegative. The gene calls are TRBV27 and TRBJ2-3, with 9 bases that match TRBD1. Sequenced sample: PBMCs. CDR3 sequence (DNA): TGTGCCAGCAGTCTCCGACCGGGACAGGGTATGGCAGATACGCAGTATTTT. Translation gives CASSLRPGQGMADTQYF.